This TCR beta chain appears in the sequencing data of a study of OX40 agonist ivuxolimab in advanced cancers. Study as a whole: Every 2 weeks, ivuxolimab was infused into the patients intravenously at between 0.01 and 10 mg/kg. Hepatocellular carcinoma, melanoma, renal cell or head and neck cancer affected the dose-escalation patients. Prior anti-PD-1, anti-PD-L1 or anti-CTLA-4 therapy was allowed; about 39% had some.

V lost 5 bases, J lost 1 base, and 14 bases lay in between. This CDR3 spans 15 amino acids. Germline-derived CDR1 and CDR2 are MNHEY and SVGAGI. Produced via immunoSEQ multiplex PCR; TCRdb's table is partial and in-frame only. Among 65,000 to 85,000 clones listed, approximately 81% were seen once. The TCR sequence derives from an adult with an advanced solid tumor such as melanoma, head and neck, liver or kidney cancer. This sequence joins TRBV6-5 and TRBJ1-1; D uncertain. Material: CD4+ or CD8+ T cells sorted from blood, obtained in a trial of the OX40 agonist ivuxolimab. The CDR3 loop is CASSPGRERNTEAFF. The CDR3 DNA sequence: TGTGCCAGCAGTCCCGGGCGGGAGCGGAACACTGAAGCTTTCTTT.